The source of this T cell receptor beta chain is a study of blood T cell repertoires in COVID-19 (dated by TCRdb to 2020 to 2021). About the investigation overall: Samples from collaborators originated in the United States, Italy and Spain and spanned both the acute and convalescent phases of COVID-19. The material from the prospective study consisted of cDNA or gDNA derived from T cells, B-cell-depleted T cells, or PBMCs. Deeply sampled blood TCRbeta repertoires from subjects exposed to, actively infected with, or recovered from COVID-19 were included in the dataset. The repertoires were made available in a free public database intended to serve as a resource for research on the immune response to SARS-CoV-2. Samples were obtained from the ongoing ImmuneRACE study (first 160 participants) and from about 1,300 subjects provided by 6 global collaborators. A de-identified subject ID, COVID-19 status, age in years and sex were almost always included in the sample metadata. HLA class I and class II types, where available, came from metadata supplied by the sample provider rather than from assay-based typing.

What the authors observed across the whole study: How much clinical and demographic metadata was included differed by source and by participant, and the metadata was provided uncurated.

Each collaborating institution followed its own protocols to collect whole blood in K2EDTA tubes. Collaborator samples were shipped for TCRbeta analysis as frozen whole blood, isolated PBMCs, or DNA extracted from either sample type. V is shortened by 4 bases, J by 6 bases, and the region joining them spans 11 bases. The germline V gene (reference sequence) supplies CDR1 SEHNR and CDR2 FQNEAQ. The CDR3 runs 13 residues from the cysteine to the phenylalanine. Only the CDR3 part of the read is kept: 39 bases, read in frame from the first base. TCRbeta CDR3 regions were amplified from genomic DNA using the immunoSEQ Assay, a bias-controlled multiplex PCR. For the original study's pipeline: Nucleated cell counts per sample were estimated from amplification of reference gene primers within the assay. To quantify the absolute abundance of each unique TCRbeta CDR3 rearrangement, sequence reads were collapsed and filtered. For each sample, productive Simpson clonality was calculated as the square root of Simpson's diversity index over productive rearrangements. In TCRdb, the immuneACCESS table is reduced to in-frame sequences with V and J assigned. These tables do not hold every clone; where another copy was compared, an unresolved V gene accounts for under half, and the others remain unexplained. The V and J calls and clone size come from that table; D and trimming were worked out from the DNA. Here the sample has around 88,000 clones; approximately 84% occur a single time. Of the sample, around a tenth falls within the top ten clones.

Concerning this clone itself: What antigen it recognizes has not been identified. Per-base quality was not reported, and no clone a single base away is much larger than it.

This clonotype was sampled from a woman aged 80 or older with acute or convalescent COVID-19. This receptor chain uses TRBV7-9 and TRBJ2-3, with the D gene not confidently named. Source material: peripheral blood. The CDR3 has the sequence CASSSPDKDTQYF. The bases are TGTGCCAGCAGCTCGCCCGACAAGGATACGCAGTATTTT.